This T cell receptor (beta chain) was sequenced for a study of tumour-infiltrating T cells in Burkitt lymphoma. The overall study: Repertoire clonality predicted overall and progression-free survival.

V shed 1 base and J 4 bases; nucleotides not matched to a gene: 16. Germline-derived CDR1 and CDR2 are SGHNT and YYREEE (reference sequence). The CDR3 contains 18 residues. Generated by immunoSEQ multiplex PCR, the TCRdb table keeps only in-frame clones and is missing some. The data hold 13,000 to 15,000 clones, with about 30% observed a single time. Specimen: tumor tissue. The sequence came from a human donor with diffuse large B-cell lymphoma. The chain uses TRBV5-4 and TRBJ2-5; TRBD2 matches at 7 bases. CDR3 sequence reads: CASSLPGGVDILSETQYF. Written as DNA, the CDR3 is TGTGCCAGCAGCTTGCCGGGGGGAGTGGATATTTTGTCAGAGACCCAGTACTTC.